Below, one T cell receptor beta chain is given with its context. This entry belongs to a study of Ad26.COV2.S vaccination and SARS-CoV-2 variants. About the study: A COV1001 Ad26.COV2.S trial-arm participant provided the sample. The authors gave Ad26.COV2.S intramuscularly, either once or twice 56 days apart.

CDR1 is MNHEY and CDR2 is SVGAGI in the germline V gene. The length of the CDR3 is 14 residues. Trimming pared 2 bases from V and 5 bases from J, leaving 12 bases between. Treatment in this sample: around 19 received Ad26.COV2.S at low or high dose, single or two shots; several received placebo; per-sample allocation not given. Sample collection was performed on day 63 after the first vaccine or placebo injection. This adult donor, from Boston, was 18-55 years old. Ad26 vector vaccine expressed Wuhan-strain SARS-CoV-2 spike. The table came from immunoSEQ multiplex PCR; TCRdb's copy has only in-frame clones and leaves some out. Of 400,000 to 450,000 clones listed, 80% to 95% are singletons.

The sequenced sample was peripheral blood, obtained in a trial of Ad26.COV2.S vaccine versus placebo. This rearrangement joins TRBV6-5 to TRBJ2-5; D gene uncertain. The origin of this receptor is a person aged 18-65 years who received the Ad26.COV2.S COVID-19 vaccine or a placebo. The CDR3 loop reads CASSYLRMGETQYF. The CDR3 DNA is TGTGCCAGCAGTTACCTCCGAATGGGGGAGACCCAGTACTTC.